This TCR beta chain was recovered during a study of shared clonotypes between healthy human individuals. Only CD45RO-negative cells positively selected for CCR7 counted as naive CD8 cells, so terminally differentiated effector memory CD45RA+ cells were excluded. Germline values: CDR1 LNHNV, CDR2 YYDKDF (reference sequence). This CDR3 has 14 residues. V lost 6 bases to trimming and J lost 4 bases; unmatched junction nucleotides: 7. A single count supports this clone. Its antigen is currently unknown. Study-level findings and limits: The authors sampled blood alone, and tissue repertoires likely differ.

Samples underwent the assay at deep level. Produced via immunoSEQ multiplex PCR; TCRdb's table is partial and in-frame only. The top ten hold roughly 1% of the sample, which has millions of clones, about 95% seen once. The receptor comes from a young man in good health. Sequencing was done on a sample of naive CD8+ T cells sorted from blood. The chain has TRBV15 and TRBJ2-3; TRBD2 matches at 7 bases. The CDR3 sequence is CATSGGGSADTQYF. CDR3 coding DNA: TGTGCCACCAGTGGGGGAGGGTCAGCAGATACGCAGTATTTT.